The next 26 T cell receptor beta chains were all read from a single sample in a study of shared clonotypes between healthy human individuals. Produced via immunoSEQ multiplex PCR; TCRdb's table is partial and in-frame only. The profile shows millions of clones, over 85% of them singletons. Source material: naive CD4+ T cells sorted from blood. Subset of the sample: CD45RA+ positively selected. These receptors all come from a man aged 18 to 29 in good health.

The chain has TRBV11-2 and TRBJ1-5; perhaps TRBD1 as D (5 bases). CDR3 length: 14 amino acids. CDR1 is SGHAT and CDR2 is FQNNGV in the germline V gene. V was cut by 3 bases and J by 5 bases, with 11 bases left in between. CDR3 protein: CASSFGGADQPQHF. CDR3 nucleotide sequence: TGTGCCAGCAGCTTTGGAGGGGCCGATCAGCCCCAGCATTTT.

This sequence joins TRBV18 and TRBJ2-5, with unresolved D. The CDR3 spans 15 residues. Germline CDR1 reads KGHSH; CDR2 reads LQKENI. Trimming removed 3 bases from V and 3 bases from J, with 14 bases in between. The CDR3 region has the DNA TGTGCCAGCTCACCCCGGGTGGGGTCAGAAGAGACCCAGTACTTC. Its protein is CASSPRVGSEETQYF.

This clone was seen a single time. This rearrangement joins TRBV30 to TRBJ2-7, with 8 bases aligning to TRBD1. There are 13 residues in the CDR3. Germline values: CDR1 GTSNPN, CDR2 SVGIG (reference sequence). V dropped 0 bases and J dropped 11; count of bases not matched to a gene: 9. CDR3 sequence (DNA): TGTGCCTGGAGTGTGGGACAGGTTGGTCCTGAGTACTTC. The encoded protein is CAWSVGQVGPEYF.

The chain couples TRBV2 to TRBJ1-5; D gene unclear. Germline V CDR1 and CDR2: SNHLY, FYNNEI. The CDR3 is made up of 16 amino acids. Trimming removed 3 bases from V and 1 base from J, with 13 bases in between. The CDR3 is CASSDFRYQSNQPQHF. The CDR3 bases are TGTGCCAGCAGTGATTTTAGGTACCAGAGCAATCAGCCCCAGCATTTT.

This sequence joins TRBV10-2 and TRBJ2-3; D ambiguous. The CDR3 runs 14 residues. V lost 3 bases to trimming and J lost 1 base, with 8 bases between them. Germline V gives CDR1 WSHSY, CDR2 SAAADI. CDR3 coding DNA: TGCGCCAGCAGTGATCCGGCCCGCACAGATACGCAGTATTTT. It is translated as CASSDPARTDTQYF.

This sequence joins TRBV30 and TRBJ2-1, with TRBD2 matching over 8 bases. This CDR3 contains 17 residues. After removal of 1 base from V and 4 bases from J, the junction contained 12 bases not matched to a gene. Germline loops: CDR1 GTSNPN, CDR2 SVGIG (reference sequence). CDR3 loop: CAWSGVYGTSLYNEQFF. The CDR3 DNA reads TGTGCCTGGAGTGGCGTTTACGGGACTAGTCTATACAATGAGCAGTTCTTC.

The rearrangement links TRBV11-2 to TRBJ2-5, with D unclear. The CDR3 runs 13 residues. From germline, CDR1 is SGHAT and CDR2 FQNNGV. The V gene lost 4 bases and the J gene lost 5 bases, with 11 bases spanning the gap. CDR3 DNA: TGTGCCAGCAGCTCCCGATTCTTGGAGACCCAGTACTTC. This sequence encodes CASSSRFLETQYF.

V is TRBV7-2 and J is TRBJ1-2; weak D call: TRBD1 (5 bases). From germline, CDR1 is SGHTA and CDR2 FQGNSA. The CDR3 extends over 14 amino acids. The V gene lost 2 bases and the J gene lost 8 bases, with 15 bases spanning the gap. The CDR3 bases are TGTGCCAGCAGCTTACGGGGGGTAAATGTGGGCTACACCTTC. It specifies CASSLRGVNVGYTF.

This clone appeared a few times. Distinct nucleotide sequences in the sample also encode this CDR3. The chain has TRBV20-1 and TRBJ2-5; unclear D gene. The CDR3 is 11 amino acids. CDR1 is DFQATT, CDR2 SNEGSKA, per germline (reference sequence). With 3 bases removed from V and 1 base from J, the gap between germline ends came to 3 bases. The CDR3 nucleotides are TGCAGTGCTAGGGTCCAAGAGACCCAGTACTTC. Its translation is CSARVQETQYF.

The chain combines TRBV13 with TRBJ1-3; the match to TRBD1 covers 7 bases. Germline V gives CDR1 PRHDT, CDR2 FYEKMQ (reference sequence). V lost 8 bases and J lost 2; bases outside the gene matches: 6. The CDR3 spans 14 residues. CDR3 in amino acids: CASSLGGPGNTIYF. DNA for the CDR3: TGTGCCAGCTCACTAGGGGGCCCTGGAAACACCATATATTTT.

This chain joins TRBV5-5 and TRBJ2-3; no clear D. The CDR3 is 13 amino acids. Per the germline V gene, CDR1 is SGHKS and CDR2 is YYEKEE (reference sequence). V was trimmed by 4 bases and J by 3 bases, leaving 9 bases between them. The CDR3 protein is CASSPYRTDTQYF. The CDR3 DNA sequence: TGTGCCAGCAGCCCCTATAGGACAGATACGCAGTATTTT.

CDR3 coding DNA: TGTGCCAGTGGAGCGGGGGGGGCCTTGGGATCCAATGAGCAGTTCTTC. This codes for CASGAGGALGSNEQFF. The chain joins TRBV19 to TRBJ2-1; TRBD2 agrees at 10 bases. V lost 8 bases to trimming and J lost 6 bases; unmatched junction nucleotides: 13. From germline, CDR1 is LNHDA and CDR2 SQIVND (reference sequence). The CDR3 sequence is 16 residues long.

The rearrangement links TRBV5-4 to TRBJ2-3; perhaps TRBD2 as D (5 bases). CDR3 length: 14 residues. Per germline, CDR1 SGHNT and CDR2 YYREEE (reference sequence). Trimming shortened V by 9 bases and J by 1 base, and 15 bases separated the two germline ends. This CDR3 reads CATIPRAGTDTQYF. In DNA, the CDR3 is TGTGCCACCATTCCGAGGGCAGGCACAGATACGCAGTATTTT.

This chain links TRBV18 with TRBJ2-1; 8 nucleotides line up with TRBD2. The CDR3 is 14 amino acids. The V and J ends lost 1 base and 8 bases, in that order; junction bases with no gene match: 4. Per germline, CDR1 KGHSH and CDR2 LQKENI. CDR3 DNA sequence: TGTGCCAGCTCACCACTGCGGGAGGTCTATGAGCAGTTCTTC. This sequence encodes CASSPLREVYEQFF.

This clone showed up just a few times. This chain links TRBV9 with TRBJ1-4; 7 nucleotides agree with TRBD1. Losses at the gene ends were 2 bases for V and 1 base for J; bases not matched to a gene: 2. The CDR3 totals 15 residues. CDR1 is SGDLS, CDR2 YYNGEE, per germline. The CDR3 reads CASSVGDRTNEKLFF. The CDR3 region has the DNA TGTGCCAGCAGCGTTGGGGACAGAACTAATGAAAAACTGTTTTTT.

CDR3 nucleotides: TGTGCCAGCAGTCAGCGGACGGGGACCTTTGGACCCCTCCACTTT. Encoded protein: CASSQRTGTFGPLHF. The V call is TRBV7-9, the J call TRBJ1-6; TRBD1 is a possible D gene (5 bases). Deletions cut 6 bases from V and 12 bases from J, with 21 bases between. Germline CDR1 and CDR2: SEHNR and FQNEAQ (reference sequence). The length of the CDR3 is 15 residues.

The chain combines TRBV9 with TRBJ2-5; 7 nucleotides match TRBD1. Trimming at V came to 3 bases and at J to 5 bases, leaving 10 bases not matched to a gene. From germline, CDR1 is SGDLS and CDR2 YYNGEE. The CDR3 spans 15 residues. CDR3 in DNA: TGTGCCAGCAGCGCGAACGCAGGGGGATATGAGACCCAGTACTTC. Protein: CASSANAGGYETQYF.

The V call is TRBV6-1, the J call TRBJ1-2; no clear D gene. The CDR3 spans 13 residues. CDR1 and CDR2 from the germline V gene are MNHNS and SASEGT. Trimming left V 2 bases short and J 8 bases short, with 12 bases between. Here the CDR3 reads CASSETGSLGYTF. The CDR3 DNA follows: TGTGCCAGCAGTGAAACGGGGTCGTTAGGCTACACCTTC.

V gene TRBV5-1 combines with J gene TRBJ2-5, with 7 bases fitting TRBD2. The DNA end is more similar to TRBJ2-7, so the J call may be wrong. This CDR3 contains 16 residues. Germline CDR1 SGHRS, CDR2 YFSETQ. The CDR3 nucleotides are TGCGCCAGCAGCCGGTTAGGGCCTAGCGGTTCCTACGAGCAGTACTTC. This gives the protein CASSRLGPSGSYEQYF.

This chain joins TRBV5-1 and TRBJ1-5, with D tentatively TRBD1 (5 bases). The CDR3 covers 15 residues. The germline gives CDR1 SGHRS, CDR2 YFSETQ. The V and J ends lost 0 bases and 2 bases respectively, with 9 bases between them. The CDR3 sequence: CASSLGGDGNQPQHF. The CDR3 nucleotides are TGCGCCAGCAGCTTGGGGGGGGATGGCAATCAGCCCCAGCATTTT.

The genes are TRBV29-1 and TRBJ2-1; TRBD1 aligns across 9 bases. This CDR3 has 12 amino acids. The J segment lost 9 bases and the V segment lost 4 bases, leaving 4 bases of the junction unmatched. Germline CDR1 and CDR2: SQVTM and ANQGSEA. CDR3 sequence (DNA): TGCAGCGTTGTGACAGGGGGGGGTGAGCAGTTCTTC. Translating gives CSVVTGGGEQFF.

This clone was counted a single time. The chain has TRBV19 and TRBJ1-1; no clear D. In germline, CDR1 is LNHDA, CDR2 SQIVND (reference sequence). The CDR3 covers 13 residues. Trimming removed 4 bases at V and 5 bases at J, with 11 bases between. CDR3 residues: CASSNWGETEAFF. The CDR3 coding sequence is TGTGCCAGTAGTAATTGGGGTGAAACTGAAGCTTTCTTT.

The V gene is TRBV10-1, the J gene TRBJ2-3; D possibly corresponds to TRBD2 (6 bases). The CDR3 runs to 14 residues. Trimming removed 4 bases from V and 3 bases from J, with 11 bases in between. The germline V gene has CDR1 WNHNN and CDR2 SYGVQD (reference sequence). The CDR3 sequence is CASSGGSGTDTQYF. The CDR3 coding sequence is TGCGCCAGCAGTGGTGGGAGCGGGACAGATACGCAGTATTTT.

The chain uses TRBV5-1 and TRBJ2-3, with TRBD2 matching over 10 bases. CDR3 length: 16 residues. The germline V gene has CDR1 SGHRS and CDR2 YFSETQ. V trimming: 4 bases; J trimming: 0 bases; junction bases outside the gene matches: 5. The CDR3 DNA follows: TGCGCCAGCAGCCCGGGACTAGCGTACAGCACAGATACGCAGTATTTT. Its translation: CASSPGLAYSTDTQYF. Together with reference TRBV5-1 and TRBJ2-3, the CDR3 gives the full variable domain: KAGVTQTPRYLIKTRGQQVTLSCSPISGHRSVSWYQQTPGQGLQFLFEYFSETQRNKGNFPGRFSGRQFSNSRSEMNVSTLELGDSALYLCASSPGLAYSTDTQYFGPGTRLTVL.

The chain employs TRBV27 and TRBJ2-7; D is unresolved. Trimming shortened V by 6 bases and J by 0 bases, and 9 bases separated the two germline ends. This CDR3 is 13 amino acids long. Germline V gene sequence: CDR1 MNHEY, CDR2 SMNVEV (reference sequence). The CDR3 spells CASRGYISYEQYF. The CDR3 DNA reads as TGTGCCAGCAGAGGGTACATCTCCTACGAGCAGTACTTC.

This rearrangement joins TRBV2 to TRBJ2-5, with a possible D match to TRBD2 (6 bases). Germline-derived CDR1 and CDR2 are SNHLY and FYNNEI. CDR3 size: 15 residues. Between the trimmed V and J ends, which lost 0 bases and 2 bases, there was a span of 10 bases. The CDR3 DNA reads as TGTGCCAGCAGTGAAGCCCGGGGGACTCAAGAGACCCAGTACTTC. Translating it yields CASSEARGTQETQYF.